This TCR beta chain was obtained from a study of control samples from healthy donors and cancer patients. The table came from immunoSEQ multiplex PCR; TCRdb's copy has only in-frame clones and leaves some out. The profile shows some 120,000 clones, 87% of them singletons. The V and J ends lost 4 bases and 4 bases respectively, with 20 bases between them. This CDR3 contains 16 residues. Germline-derived CDR1 and CDR2 are SGHKS and YYEKEE (reference sequence). The chain couples TRBV5-5 to TRBJ1-2; D may be TRBD1 (5 bases). Source material: blood. This clonotype originated in a man aged 55 to 70 in good health. The CDR3 loop is CASSENRDGNFYGYTF. The CDR3 DNA follows: TGTGCCAGCAGCGAGAACCGGGACGGCAACTTCTATGGCTACACCTTC. The whole variable domain, remainder taken from reference TRBV5-5 and TRBJ1-2, is DAGVTQSPTHLIKTRGQQVTLRCSPISGHKSVSWYQQVLGQGPQFIFQYYEKEERGRGNFPDRFSARQFPNYSSELNVNALLLGDSALYLCASSENRDGNFYGYTFGSGTRLTVV.